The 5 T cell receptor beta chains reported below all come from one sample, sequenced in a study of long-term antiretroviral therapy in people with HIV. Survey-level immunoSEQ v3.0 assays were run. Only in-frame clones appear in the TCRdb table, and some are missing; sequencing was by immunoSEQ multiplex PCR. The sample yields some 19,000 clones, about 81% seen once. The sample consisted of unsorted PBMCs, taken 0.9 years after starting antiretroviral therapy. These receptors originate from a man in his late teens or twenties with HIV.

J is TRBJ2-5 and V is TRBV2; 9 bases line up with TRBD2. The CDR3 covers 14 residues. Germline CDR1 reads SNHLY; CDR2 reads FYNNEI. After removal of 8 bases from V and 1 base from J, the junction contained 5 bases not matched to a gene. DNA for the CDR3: TGTGCCAGCTTGGCTAGCGGGGCCCAAGAGACCCAGTACTTC. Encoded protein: CASLASGAQETQYF.

The CDR3: CASSDRDTVYEQYF. The CDR3 nucleotides read TGTGCCAGCAGTGACCGGGACACCGTATACGAGCAGTACTTC. The chain recombines TRBV6-5 with TRBJ2-7; the D gene is possibly TRBD1 (6 bases). Germline loops: CDR1 MNHEY, CDR2 SVGAGI. V shed 5 bases and J shed 4 bases, with 15 bases lying between them. The CDR3 consists of 14 residues.

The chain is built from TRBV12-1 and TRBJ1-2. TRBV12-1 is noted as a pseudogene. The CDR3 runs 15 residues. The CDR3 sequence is CASSHQLAGLNGYTF. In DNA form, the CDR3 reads TGTGCCAGCAGCCACCAGCTCGCCGGTCTCAATGGCTACACCTTC.

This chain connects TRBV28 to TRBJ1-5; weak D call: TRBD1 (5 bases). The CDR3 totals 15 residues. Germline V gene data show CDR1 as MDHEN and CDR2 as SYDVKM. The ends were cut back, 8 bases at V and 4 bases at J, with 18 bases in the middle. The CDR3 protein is CASLGGGGGNQPQHF. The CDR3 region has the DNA TGTGCCAGCCTTGGCGGGGGTGGGGGGAATCAGCCCCAGCATTTT.

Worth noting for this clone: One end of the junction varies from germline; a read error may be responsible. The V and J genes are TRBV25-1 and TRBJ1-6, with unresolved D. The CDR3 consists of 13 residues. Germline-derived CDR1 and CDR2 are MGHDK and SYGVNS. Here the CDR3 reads CASRDRDGSPLHF. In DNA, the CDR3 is TGTGCCAGCCGTGACCGGGATGGGTCACCCCTCCACTTT.